What follows describes a single T cell receptor beta chain. What antigen it recognizes has not been identified. No base-level quality is on record; no much larger clone is a single base apart. The treatment or condition label, as the study defines it: live attenuated yellow fever vaccine strain. At each blood-draw timepoint, two biological replicates of bulk PBMCs were collected. PBMCs were isolated from peripheral blood using a standard Ficoll-Paque protocol. TriZol was used to extract RNA from bulk PBMCs, from CD4 and CD8 fractions, and from dextramer-positive and dextramer-negative fractions. The data are from a study of T cells after yellow fever vaccination (dated by TCRdb to between 2018 and 2021). Regarding the complete study: Libraries from fractions with low cell numbers were prepared with the SMART-Seq v4 Ultra Low Input RNA kit. Bulk TCR alpha and beta repertoires were sequenced longitudinally to track T-cell clones before and after primary and booster YFV17D yellow fever vaccination. Blood samples were taken at several timepoints before and after primary and secondary immunization, and bulk PBMC replicates and cell subsets were isolated. Two healthy male donors, one aged 18 to 29 and one aged 30 to 40 years, made up the cohort. Beyond this particular receptor, the publication reports: Because the study included only two donors, the extent to which the findings can be generalized is limited. A small share of clonotypes occurred in both CD4 and CD8 compartments, likely arising from convergent recombination. After the booster, most clones that had expanded after primary vaccination were detected again (around 97% of CD4 and around nine tenths of CD8), suggesting broad maintenance of memory. Because abundant contaminating clonotypes from the bulk population could be contained in FACS-sorted repertoires, computational filtering was required. The secondary T-cell response was found to be weaker but faster than the primary response, with a peak reached on day 5 rather than on day 15.

TCR cDNA was made using 5'RACE template switching, a step that added a universal primer site and unique molecular identifiers. cDNA synthesis was primed from both the TCR alpha and TCR beta constant segments. Library amplification used two PCR steps, and the second PCR step added sample barcodes and sequencing adapters. Sequencing of libraries was performed on Illumina HiSeq 2500 (2x100 bp) or NovaSeq (2x150 bp). The study's processing was this. MIGEC was used to demultiplex reads and collapse the reads into UMI consensus sequences, and MiXCR was used for V(D)J alignment. Vaccine-responding clonotypes were identified with edgeR using replicate PBMC samples, with FDR below 0.01 and a log2 fold change above 5 up to day 15 being required. Each bulk clonotype was labeled CD4 or CD8 based on which sequenced repertoire, CD4 or CD8, contained the clonotype at higher abundance. TCRdb cleaned the public reads at Q25 with fastp, built clones with MiXCR and kept in-frame beta chains. Identical CDR3 proteins give one entry, which carries the most common genes and DNA. These V and J calls are TCRdb output, not the study's own analysis. Within this sample are around 340,000 distinct CDR3 sequences, with about 8.7% of them counted one time only. Approximately 18% of the sample is in the top ten clones.

V and J lose 3 bases and 0 bases, and a span of 10 bases separates them. The CDR3 contains 15 residues, cysteine and phenylalanine counted. Of all the DNA, just the CDR3 is kept, 45 bases in frame from base 1. According to the germline V gene, CDR1 reads SGHTA and CDR2 reads FQGNSA. This TCR came from a man younger than 30 who received the YFV17D yellow fever vaccine. Specimen: PBMCs, collected on the day of the first yellow fever vaccination. The rearrangement combines TRBV7-2 with TRBJ2-3, with the identity of the D gene unclear. Read as DNA, the sequence is TGTGCCAGCAGCTTTAGGACGCAAAGCACAGATACGCAGTATTTT. This translates into CASSFRTQSTDTQYF.